The sequence of this T cell receptor beta chain was determined in a study of shared clonotypes between healthy human individuals. This CDR3 region has 16 residues. The germline V gene has CDR1 LNHDA and CDR2 SQIVND (reference sequence). J lost 5 bases, V lost 3 bases, and 7 bases had no gene match. This clone has a single count. Its antigen is unidentified. At deep level, the assay was performed. Clones were sequenced by immunoSEQ multiplex PCR, and TCRdb holds only the in-frame ones, with some missing. The table records about 1.1 million clones, 70% to 80% of them present only once. Study-level findings and limits: Rarefaction revealed incomplete sorted-subset sequencing despite large depth. On the whole, naive subsets had larger estimated richness than memory subsets had.

This rearrangement joins TRBV19 to TRBJ2-2, with 9 nucleotides matching TRBD1. Input material: memory CD4+ T cells from PBMCs. The sample's subset: CD45RA-negative fraction. This TCR derives from a man aged 18-30 years in good health. Some clones in this sample may be carry-over from other donors' samples. CDR3 DNA: TGTGCCAGTAGTATCCCGACAGGGGGAAGAACCGGGGAGCTGTTTTTT. Residues: CASSIPTGGRTGELFF.